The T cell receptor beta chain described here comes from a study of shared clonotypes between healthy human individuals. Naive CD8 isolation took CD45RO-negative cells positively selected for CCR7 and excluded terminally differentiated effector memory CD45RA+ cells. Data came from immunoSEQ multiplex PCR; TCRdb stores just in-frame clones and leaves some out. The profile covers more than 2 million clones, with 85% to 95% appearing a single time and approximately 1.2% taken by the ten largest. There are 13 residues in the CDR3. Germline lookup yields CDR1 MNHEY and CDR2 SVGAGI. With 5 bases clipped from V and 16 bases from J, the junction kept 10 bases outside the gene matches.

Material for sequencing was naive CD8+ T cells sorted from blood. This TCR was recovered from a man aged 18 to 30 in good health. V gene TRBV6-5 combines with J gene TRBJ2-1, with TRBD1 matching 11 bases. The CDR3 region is CASSPSDRGHFFF. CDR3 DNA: TGTGCCAGCAGTCCCTCGGACAGGGGGCACTTTTTCTTC.